This TCR beta chain derives from a study of blood T cell repertoires in COVID-19. Study-wide background: The United States, Italy and Spain provided the acute and convalescent COVID-19 samples.

Authors' analysis steps: Researchers report that nucleated cell counts were estimated from reference gene primer amplification. Sequencing was performed with immunoSEQ multiplex PCR; in TCRdb, only in-frame clones are kept and a portion is missing. V, J and clone size are taken as reported in that table, and D and trimming were inferred from the DNA itself. This table holds roughly 100,000 clones, roughly 87% found once. The CDR3 extends over 14 amino acids. CDR1 and CDR2 (germline): LNHDA, SQIVND (reference sequence). Unmatched junction bases numbered 8, after V lost 9 bases and J lost 5 bases. This receptor was taken from a woman aged 45-60 years with COVID-19, enrolled during active disease. This sequence joins TRBV19 and TRBJ1-4; 8 nucleotides line up with TRBD1. Sequenced sample: peripheral blood. CDR3 DNA: TGTGCCAGCAGGGACAGGCCCGAAAATGAAAAACTGTTTTTT. This translates into CASRDRPENEKLFF.